These 16 T cell receptor beta chains were all obtained from the same sample, sequenced in a study of blood T cell repertoires in COVID-19. Sequenced by immunoSEQ multiplex PCR; TCRdb stores in-frame clones only, minus some. The sample holds some 74,000 clones; approximately 79% are singletons and the top ten take roughly a tenth. The sequenced material came from peripheral blood. These receptors were taken from a woman in her forties or fifties with acute or convalescent COVID-19.

This clone was detected only a few times. The chain has TRBV19 and TRBJ1-4; D remains unclear. The CDR3 sequence is 12 residues long. CDR1 is LNHDA and CDR2 is SQIVND in the germline V gene (reference sequence). V was clipped by 5 bases and J by 10 bases, with 11 bases between them. The CDR3 sequence: CASSAGMGKLFF. The CDR3 nucleotides read TGTGCCAGTAGTGCGGGGATGGGAAAACTGTTTTTT.

The chain links TRBV7-9 to TRBJ1-6, with D unclear. Germline CDR1 is SEHNR and CDR2 is FQNEAQ (reference sequence). The CDR3 consists of 15 residues. V was clipped by 1 base and J by 11 bases, with 15 bases between them. As DNA, the CDR3 is TGTGCCAGCAGCTTAGGGGGTGGAGGGTTACCACCCCTCCACTTT. This sequence encodes CASSLGGGGLPPLHF.

The J gene is TRBJ1-3, the V gene TRBV7-8; D is perhaps TRBD1 (5 bases). CDR1 SGHVS and CDR2 FQNEAQ come from the germline V gene. The CDR3 runs 14 residues. V lost 8 bases and J 3 bases, leaving 14 bases between the germline ends. CDR3 protein: CASGPQGGGNTIYF. DNA of the CDR3: TGTGCCAGCGGGCCTCAGGGAGGTGGAAACACCATATATTTT. Full variable domain (missing parts from reference TRBV7-8 and TRBJ1-3): GAGVSQSPRYKVAKRGQDVALRCDPISGHVSLFWYQQALGQGPEFLTYFQNEAQLDKSGLPSDRFFAERPEGSVSTLKIQRTQQEDSAVYLCASGPQGGGNTIYFGEGSWLTVV.

This chain uses TRBV2 with TRBJ1-1; a possible D gene is TRBD1 (6 bases). The germline V and J ends were trimmed by 7 bases and 9 bases, with 12 bases remaining between them. The CDR3 consists of 11 residues. Germline V CDR1 and CDR2: SNHLY, FYNNEI. The CDR3 DNA is TGTGCCAGCAACAGGGCTGATAAAGCTTTCTTT. Encoded protein: CASNRADKAFF.

This chain links TRBV27 with TRBJ1-5, with 7 bases aligning to TRBD1. The length of the CDR3 is 19 residues. The germline V gene encodes CDR1 MNHEY and CDR2 SMNVEV (reference sequence). V gave up 1 base and J gave up 5 bases; unmatched junction bases: 17. The CDR3 here is CASSLFFSPTSGTDQPQHF. The CDR3 DNA reads as TGTGCCAGCAGTTTATTCTTCAGCCCCACCTCCGGGACAGATCAGCCCCAGCATTTT.

This clone was counted between two and nine times. V usage is TRBV12-3 or TRBV12-4 and J usage is TRBJ2-1; 8 bases line up with TRBD1. The CDR3 length is 13 residues. The trim removed 8 bases at V and 8 bases at J, leaving 8 bases unmatched. The CDR3 DNA sequence: TGTGCCAGCGGCTGGACAGGGCGTCATGAGCAGTTCTTC. This gives the protein CASGWTGRHEQFF.

V and J are TRBV19 and TRBJ1-5; D remains ambiguous. With 5 bases removed from V and 0 bases from J, the gap between germline ends came to 11 bases. CDR1 and CDR2 (germline): LNHDA, SQIVND (reference sequence). CDR3 length equals 15 residues. The CDR3 sequence: CASSSSTSSNQPQHF. The CDR3 DNA follows: TGTGCCAGTAGTTCGTCCACAAGTAGCAATCAGCCCCAGCATTTT.

This clone was counted a few times. A read error may account for a junction end that differs from germline. This chain connects TRBV11-2 to TRBJ1-6; D not resolved. The germline V gene has CDR1 SGHAT and CDR2 FQNNGV. The CDR3 runs 12 residues. As DNA, the CDR3 is TGTGCCAGCAGCGCCTATATTTCACCCCTCCACTTT. Protein: CASSAYISPLHF.

V gene TRBV18 combines with J gene TRBJ2-6; 10 bases agree with TRBD1. The CDR3 consists of 18 residues. Germline CDR1 reads KGHSH; CDR2 reads LQKENI. With V trimmed by 0 bases and J by 0 bases, 2 bases remained unmatched. This CDR3 is CASSPPGQGSSGANVLTF. The CDR3 DNA reads as TGTGCCAGCTCACCACCGGGACAGGGGAGCTCTGGGGCCAACGTCCTGACTTTC.

The J gene is TRBJ2-3, the V gene TRBV4-3; 9 positions agree with TRBD1. CDR1 and CDR2 from the germline V gene are LGHNA and YSLEER. The CDR3 spans 17 residues. Trimming cost V 1 base and J 3 bases; bases outside gene matches: 8. The CDR3, as DNA: TGCGCCAGCAGCCAAGGTACCGGGACAGGGAAGACAGATACGCAGTATTTT. Its protein is CASSQGTGTGKTDTQYF.

The chain joins TRBV5-6 to TRBJ2-5; 7 nucleotides match TRBD1. J lost 3 bases, V lost 7 bases, and 9 bases had no gene match. From germline, CDR1 is SGHDT and CDR2 YYEEEE. The CDR3 has 14 amino acids. CDR3 loop: CASARQGVEETQYF. For the CDR3, the DNA is TGTGCCAGCGCCCGGCAGGGGGTGGAAGAGACCCAGTACTTC.

The chain links TRBV19 to TRBJ1-2, with 9 bases matching TRBD1. Germline V CDR1 and CDR2: LNHDA, SQIVND (reference sequence). There are 15 residues in the CDR3. V lost 3 bases, J lost 4 bases, and 6 bases stayed unmatched. The CDR3 DNA is TGTGCCAGTAGTATCCAACAGGGGGCAATCTATGGCTACACCTTC. Translating it yields CASSIQQGAIYGYTF.

This chain joins TRBV6-2 or TRBV6-3 and TRBJ2-1; TRBD1 aligns across 7 bases. The germline V gene encodes CDR1 MNHEY and CDR2 SVGEGT. V lost 6 bases to trimming and J lost 0 bases; unmatched junction nucleotides: 8. The CDR3 contains 16 residues. The CDR3 spells CASSTRQGRSYNEQFF. CDR3 coding DNA: TGTGCCAGCAGCACTCGACAGGGCCGCTCCTACAATGAGCAGTTCTTC.

V is TRBV16 and J is TRBJ1-5; D possibly corresponds to TRBD1 (5 bases). The length of the CDR3 is 15 residues. V was clipped by 6 bases and J by 4 bases, with 16 bases between them. CDR1 and CDR2 (germline): KGHSY, FQNENV. CDR3 sequence: CASRQGAGNNQPQHF. CDR3 DNA sequence: TGTGCCAGCAGACAAGGGGCAGGGAATAATCAGCCCCAGCATTTT.

The rearrangement links TRBV7-6 to TRBJ1-3; 8 positions match TRBD1. Per the germline V gene, CDR1 is SGHVS and CDR2 is FNYEAQ. The CDR3 sequence is 17 residues long. J lost 0 bases, V lost 5 bases, and 9 bases had no gene match. The CDR3 DNA is TGTGCCAGCAGCGTTACCGGGACAGGAGTCTCTGGAAACACCATATATTTT. It codes for CASSVTGTGVSGNTIYF.

The rearrangement uses TRBV19 and TRBJ1-1, with TRBD1 matching 7 bases. Germline V gene lookup returns CDR1 LNHDA and CDR2 SQIVND (reference sequence). CDR3 length equals 14 residues. Losses at the gene ends were 5 bases for V and 5 bases for J; bases not matched to a gene: 8. CDR3 amino acids: CASSYYRGETEAFF. In DNA, the CDR3 is TGTGCCAGTAGTTACTACAGGGGAGAGACTGAAGCTTTCTTT.